A selection of T cell receptor beta chains follows, all from one sample in a study of OX40 agonist ivuxolimab in advanced cancers. Repertoires were generated with immunoSEQ multiplex PCR, while TCRdb's copy carries only in-frame clones and drops some. The sample holds some 72,000 clones; roughly 90% are singletons and the top ten take approximately 0.5%. The sequencing here drew on CD4+ or CD8+ T cells sorted from blood, taken in a trial of the OX40 agonist ivuxolimab. Source of these receptors: an adult with an advanced solid tumor such as melanoma, head and neck, liver or kidney cancer. The CDR3 runs from the conserved cysteine through the conserved F or W. Each record gives: V gene, J gene, clone size, D gene, CDR3 DNA, CDR3 protein. A D gene is named only where the DNA matches it firmly. Where a row states a size, it is once, few, many or the class of an expanded clone; other rows omit it.

TRBV5-1	TRBJ2-3	NA	TRBD1	TGCGCCAGCAGCTTACAGGGGCAGGGCACAGATACGCAGTATTTT	CASSLQGQGTDTQYF
TRBV23-1	TRBJ1-2	NA	TRBD1	TGCGCCAGCAGTCGAGTCGACTCCCCGGGACAGAACAGCTATGGCTACACCTTC	CASSRVDSPGQNSYGYTF
TRBV5-8	TRBJ2-2	NA	TRBD2	TGTGCCAGCAGCTTGTGGGCTAGGGCTAGCGGGACTGCCGGGGAGCTGTTTTTT	CASSLWARASGTAGELFF
TRBV5-1	TRBJ2-3	NA	TRBD2	TGCGCCAGCAGCACGGGGACTAGCGGGACCAACACAGATACGCAGTATTTT	CASSTGTSGTNTDTQYF
TRBV5-1	TRBJ2-2	NA	NA	TGCGCCAGCAGCCCGGGACTGCTACATCCCGGGGAGCTGTTTTTT	CASSPGLLHPGELFF
TRBV5-1	TRBJ2-1	NA	NA	TGCGCCAGCAGCTTGGAAGCTATGAATGAGCAGTTCTTC	CASSLEAMNEQFF
TRBV2	TRBJ2-1	NA	NA	TGTGCCAGCAGTGTGAGGTCCCAAACGAATGAGCAGTTCTTC	CASSVRSQTNEQFF
TRBV15	TRBJ1-1	NA	NA	TGTGCCACCAGCAGAGAAGGGGCCCTAAACACTGAAGCTTTCTTT	CATSREGALNTEAFF
TRBV5-6	TRBJ2-7	NA	TRBD2	TGTGCCAGCAGCTCGCGAATTAGCGGGTTCTCCTACGAGCAGTACTTC	CASSSRISGFSYEQYF
TRBV7-8	TRBJ2-1	NA	TRBD1	TGTGCCAGCAGCCCCACGGGCCGGACAGGGTTCCTGTTCTTC	CASSPTGRTGFLFF
TRBV5-6	TRBJ2-2	NA	NA	TGTGCCAGCAGCTTGGCCGGGGTCTACGGGGAGCTGTTTTTT	CASSLAGVYGELFF
TRBV18	TRBJ2-5	NA	NA	TGTGCCAGCTCACCAAGGGAGCAAGAGACCCAGTACTTC	CASSPREQETQYF
TRBV18	TRBJ2-7	NA	NA	TGTGCCAGCTCACCCCTCGGACAGACCTACGAGCAGTACTTC	CASSPLGQTYEQYF
TRBV6-5	TRBJ2-7	NA	NA	TGTGCCAGCAGCTCGGACATCCAACCGTACGAGCAGTACTTC	CASSSDIQPYEQYF
TRBV19	TRBJ2-7	few	NA	TGTGCCAGTAGTATAGGACGGAGCTCCTACGAGCAGTACTTC	CASSIGRSSYEQYF
TRBV19	TRBJ1-2	once	NA	TGTGCCAGTAGTATAGAAGGGCGGTCCTATGGCTACACCTTC	CASSIEGRSYGYTF
TRBV19	TRBJ1-4	NA	NA	TGTGCCAGTAGTATCCCAGGGAACGATGAAAAACTGTTTTTT	CASSIPGNDEKLFF
TRBV11-2	TRBJ2-1	NA	NA	TGTGCCAGCAGCTTACTGAATGAGCAGTTCTTC	CASSLLNEQFF
TRBV7-8	TRBJ2-1	NA	TRBD2	TGTGCCAGCAGCGCGTCTAGTCCCTCTAGCGGTGAGCAGTTCTTC	CASSASSPSSGEQFF
TRBV5-1	TRBJ2-5	NA	TRBD2	TGCGCCAGCAGCTTGACTAGCGGTAGGGAGGAGACCCAGTACTTC	CASSLTSGREETQYF
TRBV30	TRBJ1-2	NA	TRBD1	TGTGCCTGGAGTCGGGACAGGGGGCATGGCTACACCTTC	CAWSRDRGHGYTF
TRBV7-2	TRBJ2-5	once	NA	TGTGCCAGCAGCTTAGGCCGGGGTGTACCGGAGACCCAGTACTTC	CASSLGRGVPETQYF
TRBV7-3	TRBJ2-7	NA	NA	TGTGCCAGCAGCTACCTGGAATACGAGCAGTACTTC	CASSYLEYEQYF
TRBV18	TRBJ2-7	NA	NA	TGTGCCAGCTCACCTCGATCAGGAGGGACCTACGAGCAGTACTTC	CASSPRSGGTYEQYF
TRBV9	TRBJ2-4	NA	TRBD1	TGTGCCAGCAACCGGGACAGGGGTGGAAACATTCAGTACTTC	CASNRDRGGNIQYF
TRBV11-2	TRBJ2-7	NA	NA	TGTGCCAGCAGCTTAGTCCAGGGACCCTACGAGCAGTACTTC	CASSLVQGPYEQYF
TRBV4-3	TRBJ2-2	NA	NA	TGCGCCAGCAGCCAAGTAGGGGGGCACACCGGGGAGCTGTTTTTT	CASSQVGGHTGELFF
TRBV11-3	TRBJ2-5	NA	TRBD1	TGTGCCAGCAGCTTGCCCAAGGGGGCTTCCCAAGAGACCCAGTACTTC	CASSLPKGASQETQYF
TRBV5-4	TRBJ2-5	NA	NA	TGTGCCAGCAGCTTCATACAGCGGAGGGAGACCCAGTACTTC	CASSFIQRRETQYF
TRBV7-2	TRBJ2-7	NA	NA	TGTGCCAGCAGCTCCGGACTTTACTCCTACGAGCAGTACTTC	CASSSGLYSYEQYF
TRBV29-1	TRBJ1-2	NA	TRBD1	TGCAGCGTTGTCCCCCTCGAAACGGCAGGGGGCAATGGCTACACCTTC	CSVVPLETAGGNGYTF
TRBV10-3	TRBJ1-3	NA	NA	TGTGCCATCACCCTGGACGGCAGCGCCTCGGGAAACACCATATATTTT	CAITLDGSASGNTIYF
TRBV7-2	TRBJ1-2	NA	TRBD1	TGTGCCAGCAGCTCGGACAGGGGTGTCTATGGCTACACCTTC	CASSSDRGVYGYTF
TRBV12-5	TRBJ1-5	NA	NA	TGTGCTAGTGGTTTGGTATTCACAGGAAGCAATCAGCCCCAGCATTTT	CASGLVFTGSNQPQHF
TRBV7-3	TRBJ1-2	NA	NA	TGTGCCAGCAGTCTAGGAAGGGGAAGTGGCTACACCTTC	CASSLGRGSGYTF
TRBV28	TRBJ2-1	NA	NA	TGTGCCAGCAGTTTAAGGTGGAGGACTAATGAGCAGTTCTTC	CASSLRWRTNEQFF
TRBV11-2	TRBJ2-7	NA	TRBD2	TGTGCCAGCAGCGAAATACTAGCGGGAGGGTACGAGCAGTACTTC	CASSEILAGGYEQYF
TRBV2	TRBJ1-1	NA	NA	TGTGCCATCCTCCGGGGGGGGCCGAACACTGAAGCTTTCTTT	CAILRGGPNTEAFF
TRBV19	TRBJ2-5	NA	NA	TGTGCCAGTAGTATTGGAGGGGTACAAGAGACCCAGTACTTC	CASSIGGVQETQYF
TRBV11-3	TRBJ2-1	once	NA	TGTGCCAGCAGCTTCCGACAGGCGAAAGGAAATGAGCAGTTCTTC	CASSFRQAKGNEQFF
TRBV4-2	TRBJ2-7	once	TRBD2	TGTGCCAGCAGCCAAGTTCGCCTAGCGGGAACCTACGAGCAGTACTTC	CASSQVRLAGTYEQYF
TRBV28	TRBJ1-1	NA	TRBD1	TGTGCCAGCAGCCGACGGGACAGTAGAATCACTGAAGCTTTCTTT	CASSRRDSRITEAFF
TRBV6-1	TRBJ1-5	NA	NA	TGTGCCAGCAGTGGTGAGTTATCGAGCAATCAGCCCCAGCATTTT	CASSGELSSNQPQHF
TRBV19	TRBJ1-2	NA	NA	TGTGCCAGTAGTATTGGGGCAGAGGCATATGGCTACACCTTC	CASSIGAEAYGYTF
TRBV7-2	TRBJ2-7	NA	TRBD1	TGTGCCAGCAGCTCCTGGGACAGGACCTACTCCTACGAGCAGTACTTC	CASSSWDRTYSYEQYF
TRBV30	TRBJ2-3	once	TRBD2	TGTGCCTGGACCCCCGGGACTAGCTATAGCACAGATACGCAGTATTTT	CAWTPGTSYSTDTQYF